This is a list of T cell receptor beta chains from one sample in a study of blood T cell repertoires in COVID-19. Using immunoSEQ multiplex PCR, the repertoire was profiled, and TCRdb retains in-frame clones only, with some absent. The sample lists about 250,000 clones, 85% to 90% occurring once. Sample: PBMCs or T cells enriched from blood (not recorded which). The receptors come from a man aged 40-50 years who had recovered from COVID-19. The CDR3 runs from the conserved cysteine through the conserved F or W. The D gene is left open where the match is weak. The size entry is marked missing in some rows and otherwise reads once, few, many or a size class.

J gene | clone size | D gene | V gene | CDR3 length | CDR3 protein | CDR3 DNA
TRBJ2-7 | NA | NA | TRBV23-1 | 15 | CASSPGKQYTYEQYF | TGCGCCAGCAGTCCGGGGAAGCAGTATACCTACGAGCAGTACTTC
TRBJ2-1 | NA | NA | TRBV11-2 | 12 | CASSLEAGEQFF | TGTGCCAGCAGCTTAGAGGCAGGAGAGCAGTTCTTC
TRBJ1-2 | NA | TRBD1 | TRBV7-9 | 13 | CASSPSGGHGYTF | TGTGCCAGCAGTCCTTCAGGGGGGCATGGCTACACCTTC
TRBJ2-3 | NA | TRBD2 | TRBV12-5 | 16 | CASGPLAGGPTDTQYF | TGTGCTAGTGGTCCACTAGCGGGGGGACCCACAGATACGCAGTATTTT
TRBJ2-7 | NA | TRBD2 | TRBV4-2 | 18 | CASSQERNLAGTSYEQYF | TGTGCCAGCAGCCAAGAAAGAAACTTAGCGGGGACGAGCTACGAGCAGTACTTC
TRBJ2-2 | NA | TRBD2 | TRBV7-7 | 18 | CASSSSTSGVANTGELFF | TGTGCTAGCAGCTCCTCGACTAGCGGGGTAGCGAACACCGGGGAGCTGTTTTTT
TRBJ1-5 | NA | NA | TRBV7-9 | 15 | CASSAGLLSNQPQHF | TGTGCCAGCAGCGCAGGGCTACTAAGCAATCAGCCCCAGCATTTT
TRBJ1-5 | NA | TRBD1 | TRBV19 | 14 | CASRTGVRNQPQHF | TGTGCCAGTAGGACAGGGGTTCGCAATCAGCCCCAGCATTTT
TRBJ1-5 | NA | NA | TRBV18 | 13 | CASSPEAGQPQHF | TGTGCCAGCTCACCGGAGGCCGGTCAGCCCCAGCATTTT
TRBJ1-2 | NA | NA | TRBV5-1 | 16 | CASSLSGGLMDYGYTF | TGCGCCAGCAGCTTGTCTGGGGGCCTGATGGACTATGGCTACACCTTC
TRBJ2-1 | few | NA | TRBV9 | 17 | CASSVALVASSYNEQFF | TGTGCCAGCAGCGTAGCTCTTGTAGCAAGCTCCTACAATGAGCAGTTCTTC
TRBJ2-3 | once | TRBD2 | TRBV5-6 | 17 | CASSGKTSGRWTDTQYF | TGTGCCAGCAGCGGGAAGACTAGCGGGAGATGGACAGATACGCAGTATTTT
TRBJ2-2 | NA | TRBD2 | TRBV27 | 16 | CASSMGTSGGGGELFF | TGTGCCAGCAGTATGGGGACTAGCGGGGGAGGCGGGGAGCTGTTTTTT
TRBJ1-6 | NA | NA | TRBV7-6 | 16 | CASSLAGHPGDSPLHF | TGTGCCAGCAGCTTAGCGGGACACCCAGGGGATTCACCCCTCCACTTT
TRBJ2-1 | NA | TRBD1 | TRBV3-1/TRBV3-2 | 19 | CASSHKTGVVRLVYNEQFF | TGTGCCAGCAGCCACAAGACAGGGGTGGTGAGACTAGTCTACAATGAGCAGTTCTTC
TRBJ1-2 | once | TRBD1 | TRBV7-9 | 14 | CASSQIDRGWGYTF | TGTGCCAGCAGCCAAATCGACAGGGGTTGGGGCTACACCTTC
TRBJ1-2 | NA | TRBD1 | TRBV19 | 14 | CASSSTGGVYGYTF | TGTGCCAGTAGTTCAACAGGGGGCGTCTATGGCTACACCTTC
TRBJ2-7 | NA | NA | TRBV5-1 | 13 | CASSLDRVGEQYF | TGCGCCAGCAGCTTGGACAGGGTTGGCGAGCAGTACTTC
TRBJ2-2 | NA | TRBD1 | TRBV30 | 15 | CAWDRQGLGTGELFF | TGTGCCTGGGACAGACAGGGCTTGGGCACCGGGGAGCTGTTTTTT
TRBJ1-5 | once | TRBD1 | TRBV19 | 14 | CASSLDREVQPQHF | TGTGCCAGTAGTTTGGACAGGGAGGTTCAGCCCCAGCATTTT
TRBJ2-3 | NA | NA | TRBV15 | 16 | CATRVSVGLGPDTQYF | TGTGCCACCAGGGTCTCCGTCGGGCTGGGGCCAGATACGCAGTATTTT
TRBJ2-7 | NA | NA | TRBV24-1 | 13 | CATSRGATYEQYF | TGTGCCACCAGCCGTGGGGCCACCTACGAGCAGTACTTC
TRBJ2-3 | NA | NA | TRBV7-6 | 15 | CASSLVGGGTDTQYF | TGTGCCAGCAGCTTAGTGGGGGGAGGCACAGATACGCAGTATTTT
TRBJ2-1 | NA | TRBD2 | TRBV5-1 | 16 | CASSSALAGIYNEQFF | TGCGCCAGCAGCTCCGCCCTAGCGGGAATTTACAATGAGCAGTTCTTC
TRBJ2-3 | NA | NA | TRBV7-8 | 15 | CASSLVRGSTDTQYF | TGTGCCAGCAGCTTAGTACGGGGTAGCACAGATACGCAGTATTTT
TRBJ1-1 | NA | NA | TRBV7-9 | 12 | CASSPRDTEAFF | TGTGCCAGCAGCCCGAGGGACACTGAAGCTTTCTTT
TRBJ2-7 | NA | TRBD2 | TRBV7-8 | 16 | CASSLDGGGNPYEQYF | TGTGCCAGCAGCTTAGACGGCGGGGGGAACCCCTACGAGCAGTACTTC
TRBJ1-3 | NA | NA | TRBV7-9 | 17 | CASSLLGSGGSGNTIYF | TGTGCCAGCAGCTTACTTGGGTCCGGCGGCTCTGGAAACACCATATATTTT
TRBJ2-7 | NA | TRBD2 | TRBV10-1 | 17 | CASSESGRAYGSYEQYF | TGCGCCAGCAGTGAGTCGGGGAGGGCCTACGGTTCCTACGAGCAGTACTTC
TRBJ2-3 | NA | TRBD2 | TRBV6-5 | 15 | CASSIGEGGADTQYF | TGTGCCAGCAGTATAGGGGAGGGCGGGGCAGATACGCAGTATTTT
TRBJ1-1 | few | NA | TRBV4-3 | 14 | CASSQNMGRTEAFF | TGCGCCAGCAGCCAAAATATGGGGAGGACTGAAGCTTTCTTT
TRBJ1-6 | NA | TRBD1 | TRBV4-1 | 19 | CASSQEPRFGTGNNSPLHF | TGCGCCAGCAGCCAAGAGCCCAGATTCGGGACAGGGAATAATTCACCCCTCCACTTT